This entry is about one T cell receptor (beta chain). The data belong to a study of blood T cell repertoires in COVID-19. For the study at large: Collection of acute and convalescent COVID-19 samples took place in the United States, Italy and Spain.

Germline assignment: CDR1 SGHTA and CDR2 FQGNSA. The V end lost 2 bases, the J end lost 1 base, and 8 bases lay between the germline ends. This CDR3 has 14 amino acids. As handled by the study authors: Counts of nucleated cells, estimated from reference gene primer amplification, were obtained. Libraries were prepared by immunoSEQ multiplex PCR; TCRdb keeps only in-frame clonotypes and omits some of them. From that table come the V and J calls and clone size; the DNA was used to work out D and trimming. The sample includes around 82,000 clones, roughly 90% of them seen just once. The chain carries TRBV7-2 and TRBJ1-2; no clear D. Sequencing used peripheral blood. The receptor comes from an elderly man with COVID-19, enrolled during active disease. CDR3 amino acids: CASSLNSDNYGYTF. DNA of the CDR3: TGTGCCAGCAGCTTAAATAGTGATAACTATGGCTACACCTTC.